This TCR beta chain was identified during a study of control samples from healthy donors and cancer patients (dated by TCRdb to 2020 to 2021). Library method: the immunoSEQ multiplex PCR assay. This immuneACCESS table, as held by TCRdb, lists in-frame sequences with V and J called but not all clones. Of the missing ones, under half trace to an unresolved V gene in checked studies; the others have no known cause. Within this sample are about 130,000 clones, with around 92% of them counted one time only. Together, the top ten hold approximately 2% of the sample. As for this clone: Its antigen target is currently unknown. The input lacks base qualities; no much larger clone sits a single base away.

From cysteine to phenylalanine, the CDR3 is 15 amino acids long. The only DNA kept is the CDR3, 45 bases in frame from the first base. The germline V end is reduced by 8 bases and the J end by 7 bases; junction bases left unmatched: 12. The germline V gene supplies CDR1 MNHEY and CDR2 SVGAGI. The chain is assembled from TRBV6-5 and TRBJ1-5; 9 of the junction bases match TRBD1. This TCR derives from a woman aged 45-65 years in good health. Input material: blood. The sequence in DNA is TGTGCCAGCGGTAGACCGGGACAGGGAGGCCAGCCCCAGCATTTT. Translated, this is CASGRPGQGGQPQHF.